Following are 13 T cell receptor beta chains from one sample sequenced in a study of T cell repertoires in cytomegalovirus infection. TCRdb re-called the reads with MiXCR, one entry per CDR3 protein. Counted here are approximately 180,000 distinct CDR3 sequences, roughly a fifth occurring once; the ten biggest clones make up 2.9%. Specimen: PBMCs. Receptors were obtained from a human donor in good health (CMV status not recorded). Some clones in this sample may be carry-over from other donors' samples.

This clonotype was observed a handful of times. V is TRBV19 and J is TRBJ1-3; 8 nucleotides agree with TRBD1. CDR3 length equals 15 residues. V shed 5 bases, J shed 0 bases, and the junction held 3 bases outside the gene matches. Germline values: CDR1 LNHDA, CDR2 SQIVND (reference sequence). CDR3 in amino acids: CASSQGASSGNTIYF. For the CDR3, the DNA is TGTGCCAGTAGTCAGGGGGCCTCCTCTGGAAACACCATATATTTT.

This chain connects TRBV12-3 or TRBV12-4 to TRBJ2-3; D gene ambiguous. The CDR3 extends over 17 amino acids. Between the trimmed V and J ends, which lost 2 bases and 6 bases, there was a span of 21 bases. CDR3 residues: CASSLSTDGYLRDTQYF. In nucleotides, the CDR3 is TGTGCCAGCAGTTTATCTACAGACGGGTATTTGAGGGATACGCAGTATTTT.

This chain joins TRBV7-3 and TRBJ1-5, with TRBD1 matching 7 bases. V lost 4 bases and J lost 8; bases outside the gene matches: 8. Germline CDR1 SGHTA, CDR2 FQGTGA. The CDR3 covers 14 residues. The CDR3 DNA reads TGTGCCAGCAGCTCACAGGGGATAAGGAAGCCCCAGCATTTT. Protein sequence: CASSSQGIRKPQHF.

The V gene is TRBV29-1, the J gene TRBJ1-2, with 8 bases identical to TRBD1. Germline trimming cut 3 bases from V and 4 bases from J; bases unmatched to any gene: 10. The CDR3 spans 15 residues. Germline loops: CDR1 SQVTM, CDR2 ANQGSEA. The CDR3 here is CSVDGQGSIIYGYTF. CDR3 DNA sequence: TGCAGCGTTGACGGACAGGGAAGCATTATCTATGGCTACACCTTC.

On this clonotype: With a much larger clone just one base away, this may be a read error. The CDR3 region has the DNA TGTGCCACCAGTGGAACGACAGGGTACTATGGCTACTCCTTC. Amino acid sequence: CATSGTTGYYGYSF. The rearrangement links TRBV24-1 to TRBJ1-2, with 7 positions matching TRBD1. CDR1 is KGHDR and CDR2 is SFDVKD in the germline V gene. The CDR3 runs 14 residues.

J is TRBJ2-7 and V is TRBV10-3, with TRBD2 identical over 11 bases. From germline, CDR1 is ENHRY and CDR2 SYGVKD. The CDR3 spans 13 residues. The V segment lost 10 bases and the J segment 6 bases; nucleotides outside the gene matches: 8. CDR3 amino acids: CASLSGRATEQYF. The CDR3 DNA sequence: TGTGCCAGCCTTAGCGGGAGGGCCACCGAGCAGTACTTC.

The chain employs TRBV5-1 and TRBJ2-5; 10 bases map to TRBD2. Germline loops: CDR1 SGHRS, CDR2 YFSETQ. The CDR3 runs to 14 residues. With 4 bases clipped from V and 6 bases from J, the junction kept 6 bases outside the gene matches. The DNA for the CDR3 is TGCGCCAGCAGCCAAGCGGGGGGGATACAGACCCAGTACTTC. Translating gives CASSQAGGIQTQYF.

This clonotype was counted many times. The CDR3 coding sequence is TGTGCCAGCAGCTTAGCGGGGACAGGGTATGAGCAGTTCTTC. It specifies CASSLAGTGYEQFF. The V gene is TRBV7-2, the J gene TRBJ2-1; 9 nucleotides line up with TRBD1. CDR3 length: 14 amino acids. V lost 0 bases to trimming and J lost 8 bases; unmatched junction nucleotides: 2. Germline V gene lookup returns CDR1 SGHTA and CDR2 FQGNSA.

The gene calls are TRBV6-5 and TRBJ2-1; TRBD2 matches 11 bases. The junction had 2 bases not matched to a gene; V was cut back by 0 bases and J by 4 bases. The CDR3 is made up of 16 amino acids. In germline, CDR1 is MNHEY, CDR2 SVGAGI. The CDR3 bases are TGTGCCAGCAGTTACTCGACTAGCGGGACATACAATGAGCAGTTCTTC. This encodes CASSYSTSGTYNEQFF.

The V gene is TRBV28, the J gene TRBJ2-1; 13 bases align to TRBD2. The CDR3 contains 15 residues. CDR1 and CDR2 from the germline V gene are MDHEN and SYDVKM. V shed 6 bases, J shed 8 bases, and the junction held 7 bases outside the gene matches. This chain's CDR3 is CASRTSGRSGDEQFF. The CDR3 DNA follows: TGTGCCAGCAGGACTAGCGGGAGGTCCGGGGATGAGCAGTTCTTC.

This clonotype was observed a few times. The V gene is TRBV28, the J gene TRBJ2-2; D is possibly TRBD2 (6 bases). V was shortened by 8 bases and J by 1 base, with 14 bases between the two germline ends. This CDR3 spans 15 amino acids. Germline CDR1 and CDR2: MDHEN and SYDVKM. CDR3 in amino acids: CASAGSRENTGELFF. CDR3 bases: TGTGCCAGCGCCGGGAGTCGGGAGAACACCGGGGAGCTGTTTTTT. The full variable domain, rest sourced from reference TRBV28 and TRBJ2-2, is DVKVTQSSRYLVKRTGEKVFLECVQDMDHENMFWYRQDPGLGLRLIYFSYDVKMKEKGDIPEGYSVSREKKERFSLILESASTNQTSMYLCASAGSRENTGELFFGEGSRLTVL.

The V call is TRBV3-1, the J call TRBJ2-1; 9 bases match TRBD2. V shed 3 bases, J shed 7 bases, and the junction held 7 bases outside the gene matches. CDR3 length: 15 residues. Germline CDR1 LGHDT, CDR2 YNNKEL (reference sequence). The DNA for the CDR3 is TGTGCCAGCAGCCAGCAGCTAGCGGGGAGGAATGAGCAGTTCTTC. This encodes CASSQQLAGRNEQFF.

This clonotype was observed a handful of times. The chain employs TRBV28 and TRBJ1-4, with a tentative D call TRBD1 (6 bases). The CDR3 has 14 residues. V gave up 2 bases and J gave up 4 bases, with 8 bases separating them. The germline CDR1 and CDR2 sequences are MDHEN and SYDVKM. The CDR3 reads CASSLRGVNEKLFF. The CDR3 DNA follows: TGTGCCAGCAGTTTAAGGGGGGTTAATGAAAAACTGTTTTTT.